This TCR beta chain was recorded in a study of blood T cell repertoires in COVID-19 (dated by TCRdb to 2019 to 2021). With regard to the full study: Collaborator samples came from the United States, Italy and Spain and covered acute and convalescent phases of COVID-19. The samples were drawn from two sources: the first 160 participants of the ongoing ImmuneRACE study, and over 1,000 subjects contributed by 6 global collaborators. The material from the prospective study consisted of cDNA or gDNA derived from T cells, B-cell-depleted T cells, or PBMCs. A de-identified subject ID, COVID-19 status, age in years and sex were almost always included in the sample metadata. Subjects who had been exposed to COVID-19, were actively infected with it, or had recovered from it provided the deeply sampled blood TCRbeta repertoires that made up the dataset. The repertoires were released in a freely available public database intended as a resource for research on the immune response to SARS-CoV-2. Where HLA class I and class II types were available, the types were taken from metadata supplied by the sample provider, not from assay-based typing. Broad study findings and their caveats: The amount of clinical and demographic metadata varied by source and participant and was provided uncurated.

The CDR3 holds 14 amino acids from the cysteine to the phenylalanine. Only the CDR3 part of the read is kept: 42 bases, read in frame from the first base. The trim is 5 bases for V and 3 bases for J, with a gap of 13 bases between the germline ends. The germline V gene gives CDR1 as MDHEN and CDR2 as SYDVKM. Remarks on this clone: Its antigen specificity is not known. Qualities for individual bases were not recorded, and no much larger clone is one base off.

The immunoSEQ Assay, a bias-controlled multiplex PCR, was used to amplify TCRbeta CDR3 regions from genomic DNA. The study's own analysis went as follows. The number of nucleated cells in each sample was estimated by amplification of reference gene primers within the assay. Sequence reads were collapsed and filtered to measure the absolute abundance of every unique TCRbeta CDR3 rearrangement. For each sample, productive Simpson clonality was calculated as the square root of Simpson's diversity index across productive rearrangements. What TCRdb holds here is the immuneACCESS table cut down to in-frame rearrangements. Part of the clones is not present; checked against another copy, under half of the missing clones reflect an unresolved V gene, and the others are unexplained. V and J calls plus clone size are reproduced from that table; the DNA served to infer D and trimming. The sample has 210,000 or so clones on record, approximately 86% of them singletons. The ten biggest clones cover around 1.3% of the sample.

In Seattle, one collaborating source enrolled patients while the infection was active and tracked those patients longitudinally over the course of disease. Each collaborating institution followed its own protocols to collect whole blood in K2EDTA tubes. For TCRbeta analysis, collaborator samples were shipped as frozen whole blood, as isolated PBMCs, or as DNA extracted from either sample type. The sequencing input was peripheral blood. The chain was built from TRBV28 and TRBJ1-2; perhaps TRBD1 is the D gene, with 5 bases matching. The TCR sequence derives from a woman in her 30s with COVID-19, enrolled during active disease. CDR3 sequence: CASSGIGGYYGYTF. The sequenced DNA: TGTGCCAGCAGTGGTATCGGGGGGTACTATGGCTACACCTTC.